The rows below give T cell receptor beta chains drawn from one sample of a study of shared clonotypes between healthy human individuals. Libraries were prepared by immunoSEQ multiplex PCR; TCRdb keeps only in-frame clonotypes and omits some of them. The sample includes 2 million or so clones, about 95% seen only once; the top ten take approximately 1.2%. The sample comprised naive CD8+ T cells sorted from blood. The source of these receptors is a man aged 18 to 29 in good health. The CDR3 runs from the conserved cysteine through the conserved F or W. Fields, in order: V gene, J gene, CDR3 protein.

>TRBV7-6|TRBJ2-2
CASSSGTPDTGELFF
>TRBV5-4|TRBJ1-1
CASSLTENTEAFF
>TRBV28|TRBJ1-6
CASSHPPGGTISRNSPLHF
>TRBV7-6|TRBJ2-2
CASGRGLLTGELFF
>TRBV7-8|TRBJ1-5
CASSFLPGQPQHF
>TRBV9|TRBJ1-1
CASSVAPQPNVNTEAFF
>TRBV6-5|TRBJ2-5
CASSDTRGQYF
>TRBV11-1|TRBJ2-1
CASSLGNEQFF
>TRBV5-4|TRBJ2-5
CASSSSSPETQYF
>TRBV28|TRBJ1-6
CASSPVQGDNSPLHF
>TRBV7-9|TRBJ2-1
CASSSLSGPYNEQFF
>TRBV11-2|TRBJ2-2
CASSPVGAYTGELFF
>TRBV27|TRBJ2-1
CASTSGIASSSYNEQFF
>TRBV4-1|TRBJ1-2
CASSPYSGGYTF
>TRBV25-1|TRBJ1-2
CASGTGAGYTF
>TRBV9|TRBJ2-1
CASSVDGSNFDEQFF
>TRBV2|TRBJ2-1
CASKQQGYNEQFF
>TRBV5-6|TRBJ1-5
CASSLAGAEQPQHF
>TRBV10-2|TRBJ2-1
CATQRQENPYNEQFF
>TRBV6-6|TRBJ2-2
CASSGTDTGELFF
>TRBV19|TRBJ2-5
CASSIGPLGGPQETQYF
>TRBV7-9|TRBJ2-1
CASSPGTGTYNEQFF
>TRBV6-5|TRBJ2-7
CASKLPGVVDEQYF
>TRBV4-3|TRBJ2-1
CASSQVSGGEQFF
>TRBV7-9|TRBJ1-3
CASSLVFSSGNTIYF
>TRBV6-6|TRBJ1-1
CASSETGGGTEAFF
>TRBV13|TRBJ2-5
CASSLGPPGGETQYF
>TRBV4-1|TRBJ2-5
CASSLRIAGPQETQYF
>TRBV28|TRBJ2-7
CASSSRDGIGEQYF
>TRBV7-2|TRBJ1-5
CASSIQGRGNQPQHF
>TRBV6-6|TRBJ2-7
CASSWGGTLSYEQYF
>TRBV30|TRBJ1-4
CAWSAGLQGTREKLFF
>TRBV29-1|TRBJ1-4
CSVRDGNEKLFF
>TRBV7-8|TRBJ2-7
CASSLTLAETYEQYF
>TRBV6-5|TRBJ2-5
CALSSGRTQYF
>TRBV27|TRBJ2-7
CASSERTGVIYEQYF
>TRBV7-9|TRBJ2-2
CASSKTVDSTGELFF
>TRBV7-9|TRBJ2-7
CASSPPETGRYEQYF
>TRBV10-3|TRBJ2-2
CAISESRGTGPHGELFF
>TRBV30|TRBJ2-1
CASSGRAYNEQFF
>TRBV27|TRBJ2-5
CASSPLGVGAGGTETQYF
>TRBV10-3|TRBJ1-1
CATLGAGYTEAFF
>TRBV25-1|TRBJ2-2
CASGDGGELFF
>TRBV30|TRBJ1-2
CAWSVFNRDRVYGYTF
>TRBV2|TRBJ2-6
CASSDPTPGANVLTF
>TRBV6-1|TRBJ1-1
CASSERGWGNTEAFF
>TRBV30|TRBJ2-3
CAWERASTDTQYF
>TRBV11-2|TRBJ2-1
CASSLEALSYNEQFF
>TRBV19|TRBJ1-5
CASSIGGDVYSNQPQHF
>TRBV5-4|TRBJ1-6
CASSLGTANSPLHF